These 21 T cell receptor beta chains were all obtained from the same sample, sequenced in a study of shared clonotypes between healthy human individuals. Only in-frame clones appear in the TCRdb table, and some are missing; sequencing was by immunoSEQ multiplex PCR. The sample contains roughly 2 million clones, 90% to 96% of which appear only once. Sequencing used naive CD4+ T cells sorted from blood. The subset here: CD45RA+ positively selected. The receptors here all came from a man aged 18-30 years in good health.

The chain couples TRBV4-3 to TRBJ2-7; D remains unclear. Germline V gives CDR1 LGHNA, CDR2 YSLEER. V lost 0 bases and J 0 bases, leaving 12 bases between the germline ends. The CDR3 length is 16 residues. CDR3 coding DNA: TGCGCCAGCAGCCAAGACTGGACGGTCAGCTCCTACGAGCAGTACTTC. This translates into CASSQDWTVSSYEQYF.

This chain joins TRBV6-5 and TRBJ2-4; 7 bases map to TRBD1. Germline lookup yields CDR1 MNHEY and CDR2 SVGAGI. Germline trimming cut 4 bases from V and 1 base from J; bases unmatched to any gene: 7. The CDR3 is 16 residues long. The CDR3 loop reads CASSSPGQMAKNIQYF. CDR3 DNA: TGTGCCAGCAGTTCCCCGGGACAGATGGCCAAAAACATTCAGTACTTC.

The chain couples TRBV10-1 to TRBJ2-7, with D perhaps matching TRBD1 or TRBD2 (5 bases each). The length of the CDR3 is 13 residues. Germline lookup yields CDR1 WNHNN and CDR2 SYGVQD (reference sequence). V lost 0 bases and J lost 7, with 10 bases in between. CDR3 DNA sequence: TGCGCCAGCAGTGAGTCCCGGGGCTGGGAGCAGTACTTC. It is translated as CASSESRGWEQYF.

The rearrangement links TRBV4-1 to TRBJ1-4, with D perhaps TRBD1 (6 bases). The ends were cut back, 7 bases at V and 8 bases at J, with 20 bases in the middle. The CDR3 length is 15 residues. Germline CDR1 is MGHRA and CDR2 is YSYEKL. CDR3 DNA: TGCGCCAGCACCAAAGGGGGGCGGAGTGGGGAAAAACTGTTTTTT. Translating it yields CASTKGGRSGEKLFF.

The chain links TRBV5-5 to TRBJ1-2; D remains unclear. The CDR3 totals 12 residues. Germline V lookup: CDR1 SGHKS, CDR2 YYEKEE (reference sequence). Trimming pared 1 base from V and 5 bases from J, leaving 6 bases between. In DNA, the CDR3 is TGTGCCAGCAGCTTGACTGGTTATGGCTACACCTTC. Its protein is CASSLTGYGYTF.

This chain connects TRBV7-9 to TRBJ2-7; TRBD1 is a possible D gene (6 bases). The CDR3 contains 14 residues. The V end lost 5 bases, the J end lost 3 bases, and 14 bases lay between the germline ends. Germline V lookup: CDR1 SEHNR, CDR2 FQNEAQ (reference sequence). CDR3: CASSPLQQGYEQYF. The CDR3 DNA reads TGTGCCAGCAGCCCCCTCCAACAGGGCTACGAGCAGTACTTC.

For this clone: Additional DNA sequences in this sample encode the identical CDR3. The chain's CDR3 is CASSRDRGSYEQYF. CDR3 DNA sequence: TGTGCCAGTAGCCGGGACAGAGGCTCCTACGAGCAGTACTTC. V usage is TRBV19 and J usage is TRBJ2-7, with 7 bases aligning to TRBD1. The germline CDR1 and CDR2 sequences are LNHDA and SQIVND (reference sequence). This CDR3 has 14 residues. With 6 bases clipped from V and 0 bases from J, the junction kept 5 bases outside the gene matches.

The chain joins TRBV13 to TRBJ1-6; no definite D call. V was clipped by 0 bases and J by 8 bases, with 11 bases between them. This CDR3 contains 15 residues. Germline loops: CDR1 PRHDT, CDR2 FYEKMQ (reference sequence). The CDR3 DNA reads TGTGCCAGCAGCTTAGGCGTCAGAGGGCATTCACCCCTCCACTTT. This encodes CASSLGVRGHSPLHF.

Concerning this clone itself: The same CDR3 also results from other DNA sequences found in this sample. The chain carries TRBV14 and TRBJ2-7; no definite D call. This CDR3 spans 14 amino acids. Germline CDR1 and CDR2: SGHDN and FVKESK. Trimming took 1 base from V and 2 from J, leaving 9 bases between them. Written as DNA, the CDR3 is TGTGCCAGCAGCCAAGGGCCCGGTGCCTACGAGCAGTACTTC. This translates into CASSQGPGAYEQYF.

This sequence joins TRBV6-6 and TRBJ2-7, with D perhaps TRBD1 (5 bases). The CDR3 is 12 residues long. CDR1 is MNHNY and CDR2 is SVGAGI in the germline V gene (reference sequence). V gave up 6 bases and J gave up 5 bases, with 11 bases separating them. The DNA for the CDR3 is TGTGCCAGCAGCTGGGGCAGGGACGAGCAGTACTTC. Protein sequence: CASSWGRDEQYF.

This sequence joins TRBV23-1 and TRBJ2-5; TRBD1 matches at 10 bases. TRBV23-1 is annotated as an ORF whose role is uncertain. Trimming removed 4 bases from V and 1 base from J; junction bases left unmatched: 6. This CDR3 region has 16 residues. The CDR3 here is CASSPPGTGVQETQYF. The CDR3 region has the DNA TGCGCCAGCAGTCCCCCCGGGACAGGGGTCCAAGAGACCCAGTACTTC.

The chain combines TRBV5-1 with TRBJ2-7; TRBD2 matches at 13 bases. Germline CDR1 SGHRS, CDR2 YFSETQ. The CDR3 extends over 18 amino acids. V shed 2 bases and J 5 bases; nucleotides not matched to a gene: 13. CDR3 protein: CASSLTGTSGVRRNEQYF. Written as DNA, the CDR3 is TGCGCCAGCAGCTTAACCGGGACTAGCGGGGTCCGACGAAACGAGCAGTACTTC.

As regards this clone: The sample has other DNA sequences that encode this CDR3 too. The V gene is TRBV7-9, the J gene TRBJ1-2; TRBD1 matches at 8 bases. CDR1 and CDR2 (germline): SEHNR, FQNEAQ (reference sequence). V shed 3 bases, J shed 2 bases, and the junction held 2 bases outside the gene matches. The CDR3 is made up of 14 amino acids. CDR3 nucleotide sequence: TGTGCCAGCAGCTTCCAGGGGGCGAACTATGGCTACACCTTC. Its translation: CASSFQGANYGYTF. The variable domain in full, with the rest retrieved from reference TRBV7-9 and TRBJ1-2, is DTGVSQNPRHKITKRGQNVTFRCDPISEHNRLYWYRQTLGQGPEFLTYFQNEAQLEKSRLLSDRFSAERPKGSFSTLEIQRTEQGDSAMYLCASSFQGANYGYTFGSGTRLTVV.

The chain has TRBV10-2 and TRBJ2-1; the D is unclear. The V gene's germline CDR1 is WSHSY and CDR2 SAAADI. Trimming took off 1 base at V and 8 bases at J, with 3 bases between the two ends. The CDR3 is made up of 11 amino acids. CDR3 loop: CASSEWDEQFF. CDR3 in DNA: TGCGCCAGCAGTGAGTGGGATGAGCAGTTCTTC.

Remarks on this clone: One junction end disagrees with the germline gene, perhaps due to a read error. The chain joins TRBV29-1 to TRBJ2-7, with 7 bases identical to TRBD1. Germline lookup yields CDR1 SQVTM and CDR2 ANQGSEA. The CDR3 has 12 amino acids. The CDR3 here is CSVEVTGAPSFF. DNA for the CDR3: TGCAGCGTTGAAGTCACAGGGGCACCATCATTCTTC.

This chain joins TRBV7-2 and TRBJ2-7; possible D gene TRBD1, 6 bases. This CDR3 is built from 14 residues. Trimming shortened V by 2 bases and J by 4 bases, and 12 bases separated the two germline ends. Germline-derived CDR1 and CDR2 are SGHTA and FQGNSA. The CDR3 is CASSLSGVSYEQYF. DNA for the CDR3: TGTGCCAGCAGCTTATCAGGGGTATCTTACGAGCAGTACTTC.

V gene TRBV11-2 combines with J gene TRBJ1-2; D remains unclear. Between the trimmed V and J ends, which lost 4 bases and 2 bases, there was a span of 14 bases. Germline V lookup: CDR1 SGHAT, CDR2 FQNNGV. The CDR3 spans 15 residues. The CDR3 DNA reads TGTGCCAGCAGCTCCCAACGGACGGGAAACTATGGCTACACCTTC. It is translated as CASSSQRTGNYGYTF.

The chain combines TRBV5-6 with TRBJ2-7, with D unclear. V lost 0 bases, J lost 7 bases, and 14 bases lay in between. The CDR3 loop spans 14 amino acids. The germline V gene encodes CDR1 SGHDT and CDR2 YYEEEE. The CDR3 region has the DNA TGTGCCAGCAGCTTGGGGCCTTTTGAGAGTGAGCAGTACTTC. Translation gives CASSLGPFESEQYF.

As regards this clone: Other nucleotide sequences in the sample specify the same CDR3. The gene calls are TRBV6-1 and TRBJ1-2; D might be TRBD1 (6 bases). The germline V and J ends were trimmed by 5 bases and 2 bases, with 9 bases remaining between them. The V gene's germline CDR1 is MNHNS and CDR2 SASEGT. CDR3 length: 13 amino acids. CDR3 in DNA: TGTGCCAGCAGTCGTACAGGGAACTATGGCTACACCTTC. Encoded protein: CASSRTGNYGYTF.

The rearrangement links TRBV28 to TRBJ1-2, with 8 positions matching TRBD1. This CDR3 has 14 amino acids. Germline CDR1 reads MDHEN; CDR2 reads SYDVKM. Trimming removed 4 bases from V and 7 bases from J; junction bases left unmatched: 8. CDR3 protein: CASSSGQGGRGYTF. The CDR3 region has the DNA TGTGCCAGCAGTTCCGGACAGGGCGGTCGTGGCTACACCTTC.

The chain is built from TRBV27 and TRBJ2-2; 8 nucleotides match TRBD1. V lost 8 bases, J lost 4 bases, and 9 bases stayed unmatched. This CDR3 spans 15 amino acids. From germline, CDR1 is MNHEY and CDR2 SMNVEV (reference sequence). The CDR3 loop reads CASQPGTGGTGELFF. The CDR3 nucleotides are TGTGCCAGCCAACCTGGAACAGGGGGCACCGGGGAGCTGTTTTTT.